This T cell receptor beta chain derives from a study of neoadjuvant nivolumab and ipilimumab in lung cancer. On this clone: What it recognizes is unknown.

Repertoires were generated with immunoSEQ multiplex PCR, while TCRdb's copy carries only in-frame clones and drops some. The table records about 13,000 clones, nearly 70% of them present only once. Study-wide results and limits: Only two of four nivolumab-treated tumors gained richness and clonality by surgery. TCR clonality did not significantly correlate with pathologic tumor regression. Higher pretherapy blood TCR richness went with higher resected-tumor richness.

The TCR was taken from an adult with non-small cell lung cancer. The sample consisted of peripheral blood, taken after neoadjuvant nivolumab, alone or with ipilimumab, at or shortly before surgery.

This CDR3 reads CAWSVQAGSETQYF. CDR3 DNA: TGTGCCTGGAGTGTACAGGCGGGGTCAGAGACCCAGTACTTC. The chain combines TRBV30 with TRBJ2-5; maybe TRBD2 (6 bases). Germline V gene sequence: CDR1 GTSNPN, CDR2 SVGIG (reference sequence). The CDR3 length is 14 residues. V was cut by 0 bases and J by 4 bases, with 12 bases left in between.